These 6 T cell receptor beta chains came from one sample sequenced in a study of cytomegalovirus exposure and HLA in healthy donors (dated by TCRdb to about 2017). Libraries were made using the immunoSEQ multiplex PCR assay. This is the immuneACCESS table as TCRdb keeps it, with only in-frame sequences that have V and J called. A part of the clones is gone; compared with another copy, unresolved V genes explain less than half, and the rest is unexplained. Recorded for this sample are about 60,000 clones; roughly 90% of them occurred a single time. 1% to 1.2% of the sample is held by the ten biggest clonotypes. The material sequenced was PBMCs. These receptor sequences come from a man between 18 and 35 years old in good health and CMV-seronegative.

This chain connects TRBV7-3 to TRBJ2-1, with 14 nucleotides matching TRBD2. Germline CDR1 SGHTA, CDR2 FQGTGA. There are 17 residues in the CDR3. Trimming removed 4 bases from V and 9 bases from J; junction bases left unmatched: 11. This CDR3 reads CASSSSVTSGRAGEQFF. In DNA form, the CDR3 reads TGTGCCAGCAGCTCCTCGGTGACTAGCGGGAGGGCTGGTGAGCAGTTCTTC.

The V gene is TRBV4-3, the J gene TRBJ2-6; D gene ambiguous. CDR1 is LGHNA and CDR2 is YSLEER in the germline V gene. The CDR3 length is 17 residues. Trimming removed 0 bases at V and 0 bases at J, with 9 bases between. The CDR3 DNA is TGCGCCAGCAGCCAAGATAGACTGAACTCTGGGGCCAACGTCCTGACTTTC. This codes for CASSQDRLNSGANVLTF.

The sample holds one count of this clone. The chain combines TRBV7-6 with TRBJ1-2; 10 bases are shared with TRBD1. Trimming took 3 bases from V and 4 from J; bases not matched to a gene: 8. The CDR3 is 16 amino acids. Germline lookup yields CDR1 SGHVS and CDR2 FNYEAQ. The CDR3 DNA reads as TGTGCCAGCAGCTTCGGGACAGGGGTTATGAGCTATGGCTACACCTTC. Translated, it gives CASSFGTGVMSYGYTF.

V gene TRBV27 combines with J gene TRBJ2-2; a possible D gene is TRBD2 (9 bases). The CDR3 loop spans 15 amino acids. CDR1 and CDR2 from the germline V gene are MNHEY and SMNVEV (reference sequence). The V end was cut by 8 bases, the J end by 6 bases, with 19 bases between. This chain's CDR3 is CASRRGREGAGELFF. The CDR3 DNA follows: TGTGCCAGCCGCAGGGGGCGGGAGGGCGCCGGGGAGCTGTTTTTT.

This chain uses TRBV27 with TRBJ2-1, with TRBD2 matching 14 bases. V was clipped by 5 bases and J by 7 bases; unmatched bases: 7. The length of the CDR3 is 16 residues. Germline-derived CDR1 and CDR2 are MNHEY and SMNVEV (reference sequence). The CDR3 is CASSLGLAGAWNEQFF. The CDR3 DNA sequence: TGTGCCAGCAGTCTGGGACTAGCGGGAGCATGGAATGAGCAGTTCTTC.

The rearrangement uses TRBV5-4 and TRBJ1-1; D possibly corresponds to TRBD1 (5 bases). This CDR3 has 15 residues. V was shortened by 0 bases and J by 1 base, with 10 bases between the two germline ends. Germline values: CDR1 SGHNT, CDR2 YYREEE (reference sequence). The CDR3 sequence: CASSLAGGRNTEAFF. The CDR3 DNA sequence: TGTGCCAGCAGCTTGGCCGGGGGGAGGAACACTGAAGCTTTCTTT.